This T cell receptor beta chain was documented in a study of blood T cell repertoires in COVID-19. Turning to the study itself: Spain, Italy and the United States supplied samples that represented acute and convalescent COVID-19. From T cells, B-cell-depleted T cells, or PBMCs came the material, which was cDNA or gDNA.

In the authors' workflow: Nucleated cell counts were estimated from reference gene primer amplification. The protocol was immunoSEQ multiplex PCR, while the TCRdb copy is restricted to in-frame clones and leaves out a portion. V and J calls and clone size are those listed in that table; D and trimming were worked out from the DNA. The sample yields around 100,000 clones, about nine tenths seen once. The source is a man aged 45-65 years with acute or convalescent COVID-19. Sequencing was carried out using peripheral blood.

In DNA form, the CDR3 reads TGTGCCAGCACTGGCGGGAATTCACCCCTCCACTTT. Amino acids: CASTGGNSPLHF. The chain links TRBV25-1 to TRBJ1-6; D call uncertain. V was trimmed by 7 bases and J by 7 bases, leaving 8 bases between them. The CDR3 length is 12 residues. Germline CDR1 and CDR2: MGHDK and SYGVNS.